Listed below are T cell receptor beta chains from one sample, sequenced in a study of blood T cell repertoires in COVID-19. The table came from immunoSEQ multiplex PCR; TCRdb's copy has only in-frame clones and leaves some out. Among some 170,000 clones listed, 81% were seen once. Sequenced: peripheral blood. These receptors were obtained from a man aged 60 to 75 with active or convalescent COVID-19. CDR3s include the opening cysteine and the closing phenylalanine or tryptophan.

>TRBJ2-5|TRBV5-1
CASSLSGGRSKETQYF
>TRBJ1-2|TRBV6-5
CASSYSGVNGYTF
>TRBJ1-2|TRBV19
CASSTAGEGVYGYTF
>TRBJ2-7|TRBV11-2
CASSSTSGGAHEQYF
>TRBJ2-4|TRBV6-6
CASRDIVAKNIQYF
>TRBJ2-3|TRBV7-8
CASSLSFAGADTQYF
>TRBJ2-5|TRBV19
CASSPGEKQGTQYF
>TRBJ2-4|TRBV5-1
CASSLDRGGIQYF
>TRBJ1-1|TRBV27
CASSLVGTTPSTEAFF
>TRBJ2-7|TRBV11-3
CASSPSFGLAGNYEQYF
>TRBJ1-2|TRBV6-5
CASSPSPGPYGYTF
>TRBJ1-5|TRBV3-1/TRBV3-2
CASSQFQGGQPQHF
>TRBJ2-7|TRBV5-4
CASSPTRENEQYF
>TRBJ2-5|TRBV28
CAGNRAGGETQYF
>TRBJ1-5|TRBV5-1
CASSLDRGPNQPQHF
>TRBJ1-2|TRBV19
CASYSWFYGYTF
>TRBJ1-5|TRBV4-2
CASSPGRDGSNQPQHF
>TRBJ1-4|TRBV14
CASSQMTTGPATNEKLFF
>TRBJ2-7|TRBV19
CATQLGREQYF
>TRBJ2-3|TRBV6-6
CATGQGASDTQYF
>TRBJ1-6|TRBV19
CASNPQGINSPLHF
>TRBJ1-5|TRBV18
CASSPGTDNQPQHF
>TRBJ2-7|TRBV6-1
CASSENRDYEQYF
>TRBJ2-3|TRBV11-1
CASSLRIGQGPDTQYF
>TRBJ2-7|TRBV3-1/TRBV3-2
CASSQGLAGGSPYEQYF
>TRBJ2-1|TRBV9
CASSGPATSVGEQFF
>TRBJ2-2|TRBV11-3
CASSFSGKNTGELFF
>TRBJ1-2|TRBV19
CASSMQGDYGYTF
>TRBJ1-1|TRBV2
CARLGQTRITEAFF
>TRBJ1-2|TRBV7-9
CASSPNQGLHGYTF
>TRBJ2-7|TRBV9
CASSPRSGGPTQYEQYF
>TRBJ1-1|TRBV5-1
CASSTQGGALNTEAFF
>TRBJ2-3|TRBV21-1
CASRGLAGYRTDTQYF